The 15 T cell receptor beta chains below all came from one sample that was sequenced in a study of preoperative IRX-2 immunotherapy in early breast cancer. Specified treatment: preoperative locoregional IRX-2 cytokine immunotherapy. TCRdb's table, derived via immunoSEQ multiplex PCR, lists solely in-frame clones and lacks some. Of around 25,000 clones in the sample, about four fifths are singletons; the top ten hold less than 2.5%. Sample: lymph node tissue, taken before IRX-2 immunotherapy. The receptors were gathered from a human donor with breast cancer.

The CDR3 loop is CASSLSGRDSGNTIYF. The CDR3 bases are TGTGCCAGCAGCTTATCCGGACGGGACTCTGGAAACACCATATATTTT. This chain connects TRBV11-3 to TRBJ1-3; D is unclear. The germline CDR1 and CDR2 sequences are SGHNT and YENEEA. The CDR3 is made up of 16 amino acids. V lost 2 bases and J 0 bases, leaving 11 bases between the germline ends.

The CDR3 reads CSARRDRSYEQYF. The CDR3 nucleotides read TGCAGCGCCAGAAGGGACAGAAGTTACGAGCAGTACTTC. The chain is built from TRBV29-1 and TRBJ2-7, with TRBD1 identical over 7 bases. Unmatched junction bases numbered 10, after V lost 7 bases and J lost 4 bases. CDR1 and CDR2 (germline): SQVTM, ANQGSEA. The CDR3 covers 13 residues.

The chain's CDR3 is CAWSVAAASRATGNTIYF. The DNA of the CDR3 is TGTGCCTGGAGCGTTGCGGCGGCGAGCCGGGCGACTGGAAACACCATATATTTT. The chain combines TRBV30 with TRBJ1-3, with no clear D. This CDR3 spans 18 amino acids. Germline V CDR1 and CDR2: GTSNPN, SVGIG (reference sequence). V lost 3 bases to trimming and J lost 2 bases, with 23 bases between them.

The chain employs TRBV15 and TRBJ1-3, with D hard to call. CDR1 is LNHNV and CDR2 is YYDKDF in the germline V gene (reference sequence). The V end lost 1 base, the J end lost 0 bases, and 4 bases lay between the germline ends. This CDR3 has 14 amino acids. The CDR3 sequence: CATSRVSSGNTIYF. The DNA of the CDR3 is TGTGCCACCAGCAGAGTTTCCTCTGGAAACACCATATATTTT.

This clone came up once. The chain carries TRBV11-3 and TRBJ2-1; 12 nucleotides match TRBD2. J gave up 4 bases and V 5 bases, and 6 bases lay outside the gene matches. This CDR3 spans 16 amino acids. Germline V CDR1 and CDR2: SGHNT, YENEEA. The CDR3: CASSQILAGGYNEQFF. Here the CDR3 DNA reads TGTGCCAGCAGCCAAATACTAGCGGGGGGTTACAATGAGCAGTTCTTC.

The J gene is TRBJ1-2, the V gene TRBV7-7; TRBD1 is a possible D gene (6 bases). The V gene's germline CDR1 is SSHAT and CDR2 FNYEAQ (reference sequence). The CDR3 has 16 amino acids. The V end lost 0 bases, the J end lost 4 bases, and 15 bases lay between the germline ends. The CDR3 DNA follows: TGTGCCAGCAGCTTAGCGGCAGGGGCTACGTCCTATGGCTACACCTTC. Protein: CASSLAAGATSYGYTF.

The genes are TRBV28 and TRBJ1-1; TRBD1 is a possible D gene (5 bases). The CDR3 contains 15 residues. Trimming took off 8 bases at V and 4 bases at J, with 20 bases between the two ends. The germline CDR1 and CDR2 sequences are MDHEN and SYDVKM. The CDR3, as DNA: TGTGCCAGCGGTAGGGACCGCATGGGGGGCACTGAAGCTTTCTTT. Encoded protein: CASGRDRMGGTEAFF.

The rearrangement links TRBV6-9 to TRBJ2-7, with 7 nucleotides matching TRBD2. Trimming removed 6 bases from V and 1 base from J; junction bases left unmatched: 9. CDR3 size: 15 residues. Germline V gene data show CDR1 as MNHGY and CDR2 as SVAAGI. DNA for the CDR3: TGTGCCAGCAGGCCGACTAGCAAGAAATCCTACGAGCAGTACTTC. Residues: CASRPTSKKSYEQYF.

This chain uses TRBV23-1 with TRBJ2-2; 9 bases are shared with TRBD2. TRBV23-1 is reported as an ORF; its role is uncertain. Trimming cost V 6 bases and J 0 bases; bases outside gene matches: 17. The length of the CDR3 is 20 residues. In DNA form, the CDR3 reads TGCGCCAGCAGCCAAACGGACCAAGCGGGGGGACAAACGAACACCGGGGAGCTGTTTTTT. As protein: CASSQTDQAGGQTNTGELFF.

The chain joins TRBV18 to TRBJ2-7; D may be TRBD2 (6 bases). The CDR3 spans 16 residues. V gave up 2 bases and J gave up 4 bases, with 18 bases separating them. Germline loops: CDR1 KGHSH, CDR2 LQKENI. CDR3: CASSPGWRGFRYEQYF. The CDR3 coding sequence is TGTGCCAGCTCACCAGGATGGCGGGGTTTCCGTTACGAGCAGTACTTC.

V and J are TRBV12-2 and TRBJ1-5; the table's D call, TRBD1, has no DNA check behind it. TRBV12-2 counts as a pseudogene. CDR3 length: 14 amino acids. CDR3 residues: CALGSGASNQPQHF. In nucleotides, the CDR3 is TGTGCCCTCGGGTCAGGGGCTAGCAATCAGCCCCAGCATTTT.

In its sample, this clone was seen a few times. The rearrangement links TRBV6-8 to TRBJ2-3, with 8 bases aligning to TRBD2. The V gene's germline CDR1 is MNHGY and CDR2 SAAAGT. V lost 6 bases, J lost 0 bases, and 5 bases stayed unmatched. The CDR3 loop spans 15 amino acids. Here the CDR3 DNA reads TGTGCCAGCAGACAGAAGCGGGGGAGCACAGATACGCAGTATTTT. It yields the protein CASRQKRGSTDTQYF.

This chain links TRBV30 with TRBJ1-1; D not certain. Trimming stripped 0 bases from V and 0 bases from J, with 5 bases between. The CDR3 consists of 13 residues. Germline loops: CDR1 GTSNPN, CDR2 SVGIG (reference sequence). The CDR3 loop is CAWSVSMNTEAFF. The CDR3, as DNA: TGTGCCTGGAGTGTTTCTATGAACACTGAAGCTTTCTTT.

The V and J genes are TRBV7-1 and TRBJ1-6; 8 bases align to TRBD1. TRBV7-1 is marked as an open reading frame, function uncertain. The CDR3 length is 14 residues. V lost 3 bases, J lost 7 bases, and 2 bases stayed unmatched. The CDR3 sequence: CASSSDRGNSPLHF. The CDR3 nucleotides read TGTGCCAGCAGCTCCGACAGGGGAAATTCACCCCTCCACTTT.

This sequence joins TRBV28 and TRBJ1-4; 7 nucleotides align to TRBD1. The V and J ends lost 3 bases and 17 bases, in that order; junction bases with no gene match: 9. This CDR3 contains 12 residues. Germline assignment: CDR1 MDHEN and CDR2 SYDVKM. The CDR3 protein is CASSLGGGPDFF. The CDR3 DNA is TGTGCCAGCAGTTTGGGAGGGGGCCCAGACTTTTTT.